One and the same sample provided the 14 T cell receptor beta chains below, sequenced in a study of graft-versus-host responses after intestinal transplantation. Clones were read by immunoSEQ multiplex PCR, and TCRdb kept only the in-frame ones, dropping some. The sample includes 40,000 or so clones, 93% seen only once; the top ten take 3.6%. The specimen was PBMCs, collected 700 to 850 days after intestinal transplantation. The receptors stem from a human patient who received an intestinal transplant, so some T cells may come from the graft donor.

The chain has TRBV7-3 and TRBJ1-2; unclear D gene. Trimming took off 5 bases at V and 3 bases at J, with 10 bases between the two ends. Germline V CDR1 and CDR2: SGHTA, FQGTGA. The CDR3 loop spans 13 amino acids. CDR3 coding DNA: TGTGCCAGCAGCGGTAACACCTACTATGGCTACACCTTC. It yields the protein CASSGNTYYGYTF.

The rearrangement uses TRBV4-3 and TRBJ2-1; TRBD2 matches at 10 bases. V lost 5 bases, J lost 9 bases, and 16 bases stayed unmatched. The CDR3 sequence is 17 residues long. Germline CDR1 LGHNA, CDR2 YSLEER. CDR3: CASSATSGIRPVSEQFF. CDR3 nucleotide sequence: TGCGCCAGCAGCGCTACTAGCGGGATCAGGCCTGTATCTGAGCAGTTCTTC.

The V gene is TRBV9, the J gene TRBJ2-7; D may be TRBD2 (6 bases). CDR1 is SGDLS and CDR2 is YYNGEE in the germline V gene. The germline V and J ends were trimmed by 1 base and 3 bases, with 14 bases remaining between them. This CDR3 spans 15 amino acids. The CDR3 reads CASSVTQEGYYEQYF. The CDR3 bases are TGTGCCAGCAGCGTAACACAGGAGGGATACTACGAGCAGTACTTC.

This chain links TRBV5-1 with TRBJ2-3, with TRBD2 as a possible D gene (6 bases). There are 15 residues in the CDR3. Trimming cost V 0 bases and J 3 bases, with 11 bases left between them. Germline loops: CDR1 SGHRS, CDR2 YFSETQ. The CDR3 DNA is TGCGCCAGCAGCTTGGCCTCGCGGGGAACAGATACGCAGTATTTT. Protein: CASSLASRGTDTQYF.

The chain has TRBV27 and TRBJ1-5; tentative D call: TRBD1 (5 bases). This CDR3 comprises 13 residues. Per germline, CDR1 MNHEY and CDR2 SMNVEV (reference sequence). V was pared by 4 bases and J by 2 bases, with 6 bases between. The CDR3 reads CASSWDRNQPQHF. The CDR3, as DNA: TGTGCCAGCAGTTGGGACCGCAATCAGCCCCAGCATTTT.

The rearrangement links TRBV18 to TRBJ2-3; D is unresolved. The length of the CDR3 is 14 residues. Germline V gene sequence: CDR1 KGHSH, CDR2 LQKENI. Trimming took 2 bases from V and 2 from J, leaving 8 bases between them. The DNA of the CDR3 is TGTGCCAGCTCACCAGACGGCTACACAGATACGCAGTATTTT. Translation: CASSPDGYTDTQYF.

CDR3 protein: CASSLGGPYAGNTIYF. CDR3 coding DNA: TGTGCCAGCAGCTTAGGAGGACCTTACGCTGGAAACACCATATATTTT. This chain joins TRBV5-4 and TRBJ1-3; D ambiguous. CDR3 length: 16 amino acids. CDR1 SGHNT and CDR2 YYREEE come from the germline V gene (reference sequence). Trimming pared 2 bases from V and 2 bases from J, leaving 14 bases between.

The gene calls are TRBV7-9 and TRBJ2-1; 11 nucleotides line up with TRBD1. CDR1 SEHNR and CDR2 FQNEAQ come from the germline V gene (reference sequence). V shed 4 bases and J 7 bases; nucleotides not matched to a gene: 6. This CDR3 comprises 15 residues. This CDR3 reads CASSSPGQGGNEQFF. CDR3 coding DNA: TGTGCCAGCAGCTCCCCGGGACAGGGGGGGAATGAGCAGTTCTTC.

CDR3 loop: CASSFGTVSYEQYF. The CDR3 DNA sequence: TGTGCCAGCAGCTTTGGGACAGTCTCCTACGAGCAGTACTTC. The chain couples TRBV9 to TRBJ2-7; 7 nucleotides match TRBD1. This CDR3 has 14 amino acids. Looked up from germline, CDR1 is SGDLS and CDR2 is YYNGEE. V trimming: 4 bases; J trimming: 0 bases; junction bases outside the gene matches: 4.

The chain has TRBV6-6 and TRBJ1-3, with D uncertain. The germline V and J ends were trimmed by 6 bases and 2 bases, with 5 bases remaining between them. The germline V gene has CDR1 MNHNY and CDR2 SVGAGI (reference sequence). The CDR3 loop spans 12 amino acids. The CDR3 nucleotides read TGTGCCAGCAGGGACGCTGGAAACACCATATATTTT. It specifies CASRDAGNTIYF.

V is TRBV29-1 and J is TRBJ2-7; the D gene could be TRBD1 or TRBD2 (5 bases each). The germline CDR1 and CDR2 sequences are SQVTM and ANQGSEA. The CDR3 runs 13 residues. With 1 base removed from V and 5 bases from J, the gap between germline ends came to 12 bases. The CDR3 protein is CSVEGGTMNEQYF. CDR3 nucleotides: TGCAGCGTTGAAGGAGGGACGATGAACGAGCAGTACTTC.

The genes are TRBV7-9 and TRBJ2-1; unclear D gene. The V end was cut by 5 bases, the J end by 7 bases, with 21 bases between. From germline, CDR1 is SEHNR and CDR2 FQNEAQ (reference sequence). The CDR3 sequence is 16 residues long. CDR3 nucleotides: TGTGCCAGCAGCCCTCGGAGATATGGCGGAAGGAATGAGCAGTTCTTC. This gives the protein CASSPRRYGGRNEQFF.

J is TRBJ1-2 and V is TRBV27, with TRBD1 matching 7 bases. The trim removed 3 bases at V and 3 bases at J, leaving 19 bases unmatched. CDR3 length equals 19 residues. Looked up from germline, CDR1 is MNHEY and CDR2 is SMNVEV (reference sequence). The CDR3, as DNA: TGTGCCAGCAGTTTCTCACCTCGATCGACAGGGTCTCAACACTATGGCTACACCTTC. Its protein is CASSFSPRSTGSQHYGYTF.

Remarks on this clone: The junction departs from germline at one end; a sequencing error may be responsible. V gene TRBV18 combines with J gene TRBJ1-3; a possible D gene is TRBD1 (6 bases). Germline-derived CDR1 and CDR2 are KGHSH and LQKENI. The CDR3 runs to 16 residues. The CDR3 DNA reads TGTGCCAGCGCACCAGTTCCCAGGGGAGATGGGAACACCATATATTTT. The encoded protein is CASAPVPRGDGNTIYF. Drawing the rest from reference TRBV18 and TRBJ1-3, the complete variable domain is NAGVMQNPRHLVRRRGQEARLRCSPMKGHSHVYWYRQLPEEGLKFMVYLQKENIIDESGMPKERFSAEFPKEGPSILRIQQVVRGDSAAYFCASAPVPRGDGNTIYFGEGSWLTVV.